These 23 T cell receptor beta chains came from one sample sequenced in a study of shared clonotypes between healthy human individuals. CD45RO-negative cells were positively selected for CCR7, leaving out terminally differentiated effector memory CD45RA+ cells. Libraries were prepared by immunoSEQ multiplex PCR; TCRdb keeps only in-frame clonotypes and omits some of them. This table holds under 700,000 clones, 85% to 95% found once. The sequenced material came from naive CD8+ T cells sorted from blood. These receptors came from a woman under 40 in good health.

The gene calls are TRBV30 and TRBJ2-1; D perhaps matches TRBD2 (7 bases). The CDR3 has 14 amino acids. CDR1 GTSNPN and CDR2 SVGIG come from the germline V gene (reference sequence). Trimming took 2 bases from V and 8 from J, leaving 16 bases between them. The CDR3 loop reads CAWSYGLGGDEQFF. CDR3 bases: TGTGCCTGGAGTTACGGTTTAGGGGGGGATGAGCAGTTCTTC.

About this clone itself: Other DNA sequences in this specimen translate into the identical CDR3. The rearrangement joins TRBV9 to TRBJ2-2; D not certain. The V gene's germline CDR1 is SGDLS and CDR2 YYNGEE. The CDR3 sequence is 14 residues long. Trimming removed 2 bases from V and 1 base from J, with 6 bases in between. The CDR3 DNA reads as TGTGCCAGCAGCGTGCTCCTGAACACCGGGGAGCTGTTTTTT. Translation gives CASSVLLNTGELFF.

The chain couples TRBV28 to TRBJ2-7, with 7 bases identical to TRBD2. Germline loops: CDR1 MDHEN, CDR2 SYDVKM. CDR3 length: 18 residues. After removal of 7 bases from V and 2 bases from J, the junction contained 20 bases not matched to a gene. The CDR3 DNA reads TGTGCCAGCACCCCCTCGGTACTGGCGGGAGCCCTAACCTACGAGCAGTACTTC. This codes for CASTPSVLAGALTYEQYF.

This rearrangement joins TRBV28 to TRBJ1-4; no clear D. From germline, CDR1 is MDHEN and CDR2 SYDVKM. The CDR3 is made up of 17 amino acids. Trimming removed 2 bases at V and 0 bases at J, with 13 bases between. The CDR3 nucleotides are TGTGCCAGCAGTTTACTATCACCTACTGCAACTAATGAAAAACTGTTTTTT. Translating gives CASSLLSPTATNEKLFF.

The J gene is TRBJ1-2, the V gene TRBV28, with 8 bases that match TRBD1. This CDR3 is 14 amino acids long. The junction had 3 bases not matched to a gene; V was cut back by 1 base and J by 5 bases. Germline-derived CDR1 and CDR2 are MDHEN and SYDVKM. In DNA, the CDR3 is TGTGCCAGCAGTTTATCAGGGGGCGGGTATGGCTACACCTTC. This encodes CASSLSGGGYGYTF.

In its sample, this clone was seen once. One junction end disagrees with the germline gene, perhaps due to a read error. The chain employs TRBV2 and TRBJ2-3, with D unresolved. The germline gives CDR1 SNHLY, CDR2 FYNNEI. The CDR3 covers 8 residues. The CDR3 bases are TGTGCCAACGAACTCGGAAATTTT. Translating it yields CANELGNF.

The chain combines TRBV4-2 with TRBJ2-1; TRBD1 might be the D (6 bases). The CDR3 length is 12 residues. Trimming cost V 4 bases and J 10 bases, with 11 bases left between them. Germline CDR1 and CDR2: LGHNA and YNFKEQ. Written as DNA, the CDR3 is TGTGCCAGCAGCCCACAGGGACGAGAGCAGTTCTTC. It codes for CASSPQGREQFF.

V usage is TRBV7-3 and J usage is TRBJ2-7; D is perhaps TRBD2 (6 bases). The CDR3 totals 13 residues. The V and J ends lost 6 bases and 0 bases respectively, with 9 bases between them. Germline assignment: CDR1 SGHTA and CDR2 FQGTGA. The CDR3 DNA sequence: TGTGCCAGCAGTGAGGACTACTCCTACGAGCAGTACTTC. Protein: CASSEDYSYEQYF.

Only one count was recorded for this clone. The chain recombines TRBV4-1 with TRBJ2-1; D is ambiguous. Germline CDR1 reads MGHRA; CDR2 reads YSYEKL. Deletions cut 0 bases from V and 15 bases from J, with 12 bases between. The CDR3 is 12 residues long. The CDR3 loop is CASSQDSSERFF. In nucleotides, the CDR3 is TGCGCCAGCAGCCAAGATTCGTCCGAACGGTTCTTC.

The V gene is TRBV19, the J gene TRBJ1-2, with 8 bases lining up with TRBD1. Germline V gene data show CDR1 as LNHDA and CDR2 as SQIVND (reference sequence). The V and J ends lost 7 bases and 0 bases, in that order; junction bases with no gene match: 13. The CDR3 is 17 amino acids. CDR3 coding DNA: TGTGCCAGTACCGACGGGGACAGGATTGAGGCTAACTATGGCTACACCTTC. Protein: CASTDGDRIEANYGYTF.

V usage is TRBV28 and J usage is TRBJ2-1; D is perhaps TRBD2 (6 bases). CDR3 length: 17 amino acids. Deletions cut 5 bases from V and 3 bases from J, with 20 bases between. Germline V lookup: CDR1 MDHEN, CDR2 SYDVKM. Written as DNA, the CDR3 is TGTGCCAGCAGTCCCGAGGCGTGGCTAGCGAGCTACAATGAGCAGTTCTTC. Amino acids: CASSPEAWLASYNEQFF.

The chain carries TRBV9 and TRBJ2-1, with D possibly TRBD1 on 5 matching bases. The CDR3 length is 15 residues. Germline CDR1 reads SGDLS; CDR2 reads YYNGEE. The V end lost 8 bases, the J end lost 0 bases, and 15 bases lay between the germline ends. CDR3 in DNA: TGTGCCAGTCGTCAAGGGGCAAGCTCCTACAATGAGCAGTTCTTC. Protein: CASRQGASSYNEQFF.

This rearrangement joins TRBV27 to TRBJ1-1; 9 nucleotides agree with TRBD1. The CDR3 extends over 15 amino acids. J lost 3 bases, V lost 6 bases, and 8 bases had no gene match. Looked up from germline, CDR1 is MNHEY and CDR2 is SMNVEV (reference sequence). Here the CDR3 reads CASSVQGAGDTEAFF. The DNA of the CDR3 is TGTGCCAGCAGCGTACAGGGGGCAGGGGACACTGAAGCTTTCTTT.

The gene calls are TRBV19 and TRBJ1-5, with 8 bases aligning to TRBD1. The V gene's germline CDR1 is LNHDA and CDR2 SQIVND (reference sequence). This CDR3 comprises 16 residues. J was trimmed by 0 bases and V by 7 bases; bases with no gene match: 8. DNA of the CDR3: TGTGCCAGTACACCCGGACAGGGCCTTAGCAATCAGCCCCAGCATTTT. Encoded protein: CASTPGQGLSNQPQHF.

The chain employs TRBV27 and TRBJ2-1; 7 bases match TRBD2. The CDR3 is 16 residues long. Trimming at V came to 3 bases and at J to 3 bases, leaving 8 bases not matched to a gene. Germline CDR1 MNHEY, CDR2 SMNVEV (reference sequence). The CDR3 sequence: CASSFSAGDRYNEQFF. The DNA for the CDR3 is TGTGCCAGCAGTTTTTCGGCGGGAGATCGCTACAATGAGCAGTTCTTC.

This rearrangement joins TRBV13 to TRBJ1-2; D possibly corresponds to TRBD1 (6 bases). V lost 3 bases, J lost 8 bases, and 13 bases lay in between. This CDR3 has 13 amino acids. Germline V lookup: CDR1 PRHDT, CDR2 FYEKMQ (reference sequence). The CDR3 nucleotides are TGTGCCAGCAGCTTGGGGGCCCGACGGGGCTACACCTTC. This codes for CASSLGARRGYTF.

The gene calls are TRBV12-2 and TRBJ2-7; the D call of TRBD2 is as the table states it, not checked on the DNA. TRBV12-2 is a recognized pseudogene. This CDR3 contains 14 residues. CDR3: CASRTGTILYEQYF. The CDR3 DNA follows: TGTGCAAGTCGCACCGGGACTATTCTCTACGAGCAGTACTTC.

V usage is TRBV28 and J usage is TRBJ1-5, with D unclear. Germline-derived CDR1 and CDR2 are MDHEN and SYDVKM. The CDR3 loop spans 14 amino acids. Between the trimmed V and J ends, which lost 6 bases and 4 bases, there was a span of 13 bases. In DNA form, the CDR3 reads TGTGCCAGCAGCCCCGCCGGGGTAAATCAGCCCCAGCATTTT. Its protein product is CASSPAGVNQPQHF.

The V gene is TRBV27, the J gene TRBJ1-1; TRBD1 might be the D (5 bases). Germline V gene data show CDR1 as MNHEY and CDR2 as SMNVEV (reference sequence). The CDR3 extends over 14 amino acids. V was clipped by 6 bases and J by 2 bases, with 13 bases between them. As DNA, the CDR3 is TGTGCCAGCAGCAGTAAAAGGGGTAACACTGAAGCTTTCTTT. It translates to CASSSKRGNTEAFF.

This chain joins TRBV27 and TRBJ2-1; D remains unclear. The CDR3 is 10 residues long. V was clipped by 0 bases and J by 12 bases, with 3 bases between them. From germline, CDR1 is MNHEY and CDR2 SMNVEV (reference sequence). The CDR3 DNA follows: TGTGCCAGCAGTTTATCGCCGCAGTTCTTC. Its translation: CASSLSPQFF.

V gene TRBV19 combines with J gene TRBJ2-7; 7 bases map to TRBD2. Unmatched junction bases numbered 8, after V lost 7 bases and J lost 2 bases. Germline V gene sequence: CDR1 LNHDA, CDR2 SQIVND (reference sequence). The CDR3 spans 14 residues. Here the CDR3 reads CASKYASGTYEQYF. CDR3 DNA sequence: TGTGCCAGTAAATATGCTAGCGGAACCTACGAGCAGTACTTC.

The CDR3 region has the DNA TGTGCCTGGGAAAACTATGGCTACACCTTC. It translates to CAWENYGYTF. This sequence joins TRBV30 and TRBJ1-2; D ambiguous. V lost 5 bases and J lost 2, with 3 bases in between. CDR3 length equals 10 residues. Germline CDR1 reads GTSNPN; CDR2 reads SVGIG (reference sequence).

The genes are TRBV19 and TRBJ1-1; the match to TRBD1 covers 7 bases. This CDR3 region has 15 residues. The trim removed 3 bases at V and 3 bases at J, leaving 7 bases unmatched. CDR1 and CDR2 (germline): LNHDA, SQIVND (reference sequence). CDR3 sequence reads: CASSITGVGYTEAFF. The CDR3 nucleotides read TGTGCCAGTAGTATTACAGGGGTAGGGTACACTGAAGCTTTCTTT. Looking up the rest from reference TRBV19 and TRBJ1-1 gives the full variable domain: DGGITQSPKYLFRKEGQNVTLSCEQNLNHDAMYWYRQDPGQGLRLIYYSQIVNDFQKGDIAEGYSVSREKKESFPLTVTSAQKNPTAFYLCASSITGVGYTEAFFGQGTRLTVV.